Below, 12 T cell receptor beta chains from the same sample are listed, as sequenced in a study of CD8+ T cells in alopecia areata. Sequencing relied on a cDNA template that was reverse transcribed from extracted RNA. Some clones are missing from TCRdb's copy, which holds only in-frame ones; the method was immunoSEQ multiplex PCR. Seen here are 100,000 to 150,000 clones, around 60% observed once, and the top ten hold 3.5% to 5%. Material: CD4+ T cells sorted from blood, obtained at week 0. The receptors were sampled from a human donor with alopecia areata.

This clone came up once. V gene TRBV27 combines with J gene TRBJ1-5; possibly TRBD1 for D (5 bases). The germline V gene has CDR1 MNHEY and CDR2 SMNVEV (reference sequence). The CDR3 totals 13 residues. The V end was cut by 3 bases, the J end by 7 bases, with 10 bases between. CDR3 residues: CASSFEGPQPQHF. The CDR3 DNA reads as TGTGCCAGCAGTTTCGAGGGGCCCCAGCCCCAGCATTTT.

The CDR3 sequence: CSVEDRRGLQETQYF. DNA for the CDR3: TGCAGCGTTGAAGATCGCAGGGGGCTGCAAGAGACCCAGTACTTC. The gene calls are TRBV29-1 and TRBJ2-5, with 8 bases aligning to TRBD1. CDR3 length: 15 amino acids. Germline CDR1 and CDR2: SQVTM and ANQGSEA. Trimming took 0 bases from V and 2 from J; bases not matched to a gene: 5.

This clone was observed a handful of times. Other DNA sequences in the sample encode the same CDR3. The chain combines TRBV4-1 with TRBJ2-4; 8 nucleotides match TRBD2. Trimming cost V 4 bases and J 1 base; bases outside gene matches: 6. Germline lookup yields CDR1 MGHRA and CDR2 YSYEKL. This CDR3 has 16 residues. This chain's CDR3 is CASSPGLAVAKNIQYF. CDR3 in DNA: TGCGCCAGCAGCCCAGGACTAGCCGTCGCCAAAAACATTCAGTACTTC.

A few counts support this clone. The rearrangement uses TRBV4-3 and TRBJ1-2; tentative D call: TRBD1 (6 bases). Trimming left V 4 bases short and J 8 bases short, with 17 bases between. Looked up from germline, CDR1 is LGHNA and CDR2 is YSLEER. There are 14 residues in the CDR3. CDR3 DNA sequence: TGCGCCAGCAGCCCTCCGGGGGGGGCGAGAGGCTACACCTTC. Residues: CASSPPGGARGYTF.

The rearrangement uses TRBV28 and TRBJ2-7, with D uncertain. Germline lookup yields CDR1 MDHEN and CDR2 SYDVKM. CDR3 length equals 13 residues. The germline V and J ends were trimmed by 5 bases and 8 bases, with 16 bases remaining between them. The CDR3 DNA follows: TGTGCCAGCAGTCCTCCGGGCCAGCCTCAGCAGTACTTC. As protein: CASSPPGQPQQYF.

This clone was counted a few times. The chain is built from TRBV2 and TRBJ2-5; D gene unclear. Germline lookup yields CDR1 SNHLY and CDR2 FYNNEI. The CDR3 covers 17 residues. With 2 bases removed from V and 0 bases from J, the gap between germline ends came to 16 bases. The CDR3 DNA follows: TGTGCCAGCAGTGAACTATTCGACGACGGGTACCAAGAGACCCAGTACTTC. Translated: CASSELFDDGYQETQYF.

The J gene is TRBJ1-5, the V gene TRBV6-1; D is undetermined. The CDR3 consists of 12 residues. V was trimmed by 6 bases and J by 4 bases, leaving 7 bases between them. CDR1 MNHNS and CDR2 SASEGT come from the germline V gene. The CDR3 DNA reads TGTGCCAGCAGGTTACCTAATCAGCCCCAGCATTTT. Translated, it gives CASRLPNQPQHF.

This chain uses TRBV19 with TRBJ1-2; a possible D gene is TRBD1 (6 bases). This CDR3 is 12 amino acids long. Looked up from germline, CDR1 is LNHDA and CDR2 is SQIVND (reference sequence). V was trimmed by 11 bases and J by 7 bases, leaving 17 bases between them. The CDR3 region has the DNA TGTGCCGCCGGGACACGGGCGCCTGGCTACACCTTC. Residues: CAAGTRAPGYTF.

This clone is a singleton in its sample. The CDR3 reads CASSAPSGQGYTGELFF. The CDR3 DNA is TGTGCCAGCAGTGCACCGTCGGGACAGGGATATACCGGGGAGCTGTTTTTT. The genes are TRBV25-1 and TRBJ2-2, with 9 bases matching TRBD1. V lost 4 bases, J lost 5 bases, and 11 bases stayed unmatched. This CDR3 region has 17 residues. CDR1 and CDR2 (germline): MGHDK, SYGVNS. Based on the CDR3 plus reference TRBV25-1 and TRBJ2-2, the full variable domain is EADIYQTPRYLVIGTGKKITLECSQTMGHDKMYWYQQDPGMELHLIHYSYGVNSTEKGDLSSESTVSRIRTEHFPLTLESARPSHTSQYLCASSAPSGQGYTGELFFGEGSRLTVL.

This clone has a handful of counts. Other nucleotide sequences in the sample specify the same CDR3. The chain combines TRBV18 with TRBJ2-7, with D unresolved. This CDR3 comprises 12 residues. Germline values: CDR1 KGHSH, CDR2 LQKENI. V lost 2 bases and J lost 1, with 3 bases in between. The CDR3 reads CASSPGSYEQYF. The CDR3 bases are TGTGCCAGCTCACCAGGGTCCTACGAGCAGTACTTC.

The chain has TRBV5-1 and TRBJ1-4; D is uncertain. Deletions cut 0 bases from V and 3 bases from J, with 6 bases between. The CDR3 runs 14 residues. The V gene's germline CDR1 is SGHRS and CDR2 YFSETQ. CDR3 sequence (DNA): TGCGCCAGCAGCTTGGAGAGGGCTAATGAAAAACTGTTTTTT. It is translated as CASSLERANEKLFF.

This clone showed up just once. The V and J genes are TRBV7-2 and TRBJ2-7; 10 nucleotides line up with TRBD2. J lost 4 bases, V lost 0 bases, and 6 bases had no gene match. Germline V gene lookup returns CDR1 SGHTA and CDR2 FQGNSA. The CDR3 runs 16 residues. The DNA for the CDR3 is TGTGCCAGCAGCTTAGCTTTGTCTAGCGGGAGTTACGAGCAGTACTTC. Translated, it gives CASSLALSSGSYEQYF. The full variable domain, its missing parts supplied by reference TRBV7-2 and TRBJ2-7, is GAGVSQSPSNKVTEKGKDVELRCDPISGHTALYWYRQSLGQGLEFLIYFQGNSAPDKSGLPSDRFSAERTGGSVSTLTIQRTQQEDSAVYLCASSLALSSGSYEQYFGPGTRLTVT.